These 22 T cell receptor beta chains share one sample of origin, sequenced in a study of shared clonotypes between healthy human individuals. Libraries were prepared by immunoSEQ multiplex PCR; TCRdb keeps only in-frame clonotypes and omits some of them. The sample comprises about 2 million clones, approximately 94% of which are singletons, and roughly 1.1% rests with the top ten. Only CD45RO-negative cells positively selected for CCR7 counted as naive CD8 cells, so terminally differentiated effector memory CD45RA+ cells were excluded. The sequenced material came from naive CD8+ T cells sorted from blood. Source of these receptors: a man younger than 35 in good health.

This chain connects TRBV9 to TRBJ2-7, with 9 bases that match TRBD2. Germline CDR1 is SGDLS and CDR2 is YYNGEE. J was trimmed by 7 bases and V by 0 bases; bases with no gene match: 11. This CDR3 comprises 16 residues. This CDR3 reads CASSVEAAGGLDEQYF. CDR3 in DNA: TGTGCCAGCAGCGTAGAGGCAGCGGGAGGTTTGGATGAGCAGTACTTC.

CDR3 amino acids: CASTRQATNTGELFF. The CDR3 DNA reads TGTGCCAGCACTAGACAGGCGACGAACACCGGGGAGCTGTTTTTT. The V call is TRBV6-5, the J call TRBJ2-2; possibly TRBD1 for D (6 bases). This CDR3 has 15 residues. The germline CDR1 and CDR2 sequences are MNHEY and SVGAGI. V gave up 7 bases and J gave up 0 bases, with 12 bases separating them.

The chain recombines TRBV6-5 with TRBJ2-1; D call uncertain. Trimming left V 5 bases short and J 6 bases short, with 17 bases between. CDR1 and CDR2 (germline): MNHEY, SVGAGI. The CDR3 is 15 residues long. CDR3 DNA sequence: TGTGCCAGCAGTCCCTCCTTGGTCTCGGTCAATGAGCAGTTCTTC. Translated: CASSPSLVSVNEQFF.

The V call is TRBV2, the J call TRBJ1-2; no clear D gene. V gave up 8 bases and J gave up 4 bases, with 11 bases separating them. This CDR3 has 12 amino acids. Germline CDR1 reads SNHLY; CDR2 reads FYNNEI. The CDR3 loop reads CASPVSLYGYTF. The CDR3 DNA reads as TGTGCCAGCCCCGTTTCTCTCTATGGCTACACCTTC.

In DNA, the CDR3 is TGTGCCAGCAGTTTGGGACAGGCGACGCAGCCCCAGCATTTT. Residues: CASSLGQATQPQHF. The chain carries TRBV28 and TRBJ1-5; 8 nucleotides agree with TRBD1. Germline CDR1 is MDHEN and CDR2 is SYDVKM. The CDR3 runs 14 residues. Unmatched junction bases numbered 5, after V lost 3 bases and J lost 7 bases.

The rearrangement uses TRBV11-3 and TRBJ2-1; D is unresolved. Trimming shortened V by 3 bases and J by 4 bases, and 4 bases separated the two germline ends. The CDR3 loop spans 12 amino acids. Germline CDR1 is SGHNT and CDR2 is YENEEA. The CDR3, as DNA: TGTGCCAGCAGCTTTCATTACAATGAGCAGTTCTTC. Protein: CASSFHYNEQFF.

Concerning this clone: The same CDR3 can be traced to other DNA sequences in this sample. The CDR3 loop reads CASSESGGPGELFF. The DNA of the CDR3 is TGTGCCAGCAGTGAATCTGGGGGCCCCGGGGAGCTGTTTTTT. This chain connects TRBV25-1 to TRBJ2-2; D perhaps matches TRBD1 (6 bases). Germline loops: CDR1 MGHDK, CDR2 SYGVNS. CDR3 length: 14 residues. The V gene lost 1 base and the J gene lost 6 bases, with 9 bases spanning the gap.

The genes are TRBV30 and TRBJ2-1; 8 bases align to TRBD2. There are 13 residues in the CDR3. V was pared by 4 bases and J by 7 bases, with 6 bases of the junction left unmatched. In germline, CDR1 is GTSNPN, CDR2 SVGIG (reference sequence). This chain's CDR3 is CAWTLTSENEQFF. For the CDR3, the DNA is TGTGCCTGGACGCTGACTAGCGAAAATGAGCAGTTCTTC. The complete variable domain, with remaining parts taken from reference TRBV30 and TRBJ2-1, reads SQTIHQWPATLVQPVGSPLSLECTVEGTSNPNLYWYRQAAGRGLQLLFYSVGIGQISSEVPQNLSASRPQDRQFILSSKKLLLSDSGFYLCAWTLTSENEQFFGPGTRLTVL.

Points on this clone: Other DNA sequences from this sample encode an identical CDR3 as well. DNA for the CDR3: TGTGCCAGCAGTTTATCATCAGGGAATGGCTACACCTTC. It yields the protein CASSLSSGNGYTF. The V gene is TRBV27, the J gene TRBJ1-2; perhaps TRBD1 as D (5 bases). The V and J ends lost 0 bases and 6 bases respectively, with 8 bases between them. The CDR3 runs 13 residues. The V gene's germline CDR1 is MNHEY and CDR2 SMNVEV (reference sequence).

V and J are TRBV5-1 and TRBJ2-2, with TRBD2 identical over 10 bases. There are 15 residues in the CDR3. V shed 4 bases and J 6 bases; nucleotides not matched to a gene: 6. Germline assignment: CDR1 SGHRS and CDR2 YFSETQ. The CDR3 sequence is CASSPLSGGAGELFF. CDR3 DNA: TGCGCCAGCAGCCCCTTGAGCGGGGGGGCCGGGGAGCTGTTTTTT.

The CDR3 protein is CATSGTVNTEAFF. CDR3 sequence (DNA): TGTGCCACCAGCGGCACAGTAAACACTGAAGCTTTCTTT. The chain carries TRBV15 and TRBJ1-1, with D hard to call. V lost 5 bases and J lost 2, with 9 bases in between. This CDR3 has 13 residues. Germline CDR1 is LNHNV and CDR2 is YYDKDF (reference sequence).

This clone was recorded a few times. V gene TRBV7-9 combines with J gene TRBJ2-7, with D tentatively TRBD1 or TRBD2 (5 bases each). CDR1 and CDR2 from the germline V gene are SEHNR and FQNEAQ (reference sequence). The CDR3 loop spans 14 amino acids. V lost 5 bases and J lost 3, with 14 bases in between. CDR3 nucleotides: TGTGCCAGCAGCGGGACGCCTAAGGACTACGAGCAGTACTTC. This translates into CASSGTPKDYEQYF.

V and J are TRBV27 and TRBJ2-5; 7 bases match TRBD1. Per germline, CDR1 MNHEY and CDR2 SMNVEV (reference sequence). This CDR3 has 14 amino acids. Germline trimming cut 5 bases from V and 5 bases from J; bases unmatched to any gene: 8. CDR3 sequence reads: CASSAQGVGETQYF. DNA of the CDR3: TGTGCCAGCAGTGCCCAGGGGGTAGGGGAGACCCAGTACTTC.

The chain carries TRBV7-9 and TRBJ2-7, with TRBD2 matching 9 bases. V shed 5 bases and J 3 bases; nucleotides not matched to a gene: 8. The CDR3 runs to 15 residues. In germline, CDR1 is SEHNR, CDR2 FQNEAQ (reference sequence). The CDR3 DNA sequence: TGTGCCAGCAGCGGCCCTAGCGGGATTCACTACGAGCAGTACTTC. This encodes CASSGPSGIHYEQYF.

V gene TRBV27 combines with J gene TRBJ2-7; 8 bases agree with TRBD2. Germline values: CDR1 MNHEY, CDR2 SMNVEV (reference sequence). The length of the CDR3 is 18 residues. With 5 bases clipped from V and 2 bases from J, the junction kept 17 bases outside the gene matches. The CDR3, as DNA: TGTGCCAGCAGTCTAAGCCCCGTCGGGGTAGCGGGGCCCTACGAGCAGTACTTC. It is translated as CASSLSPVGVAGPYEQYF.

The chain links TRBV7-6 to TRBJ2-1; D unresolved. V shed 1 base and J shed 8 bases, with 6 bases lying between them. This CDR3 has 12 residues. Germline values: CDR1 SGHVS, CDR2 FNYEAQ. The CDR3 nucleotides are TGTGCCAGCAGCTTAGGCGGTCATGAGCAGTTCTTC. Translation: CASSLGGHEQFF. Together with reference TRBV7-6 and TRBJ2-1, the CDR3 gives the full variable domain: GAGVSQSPRYKVTKRGQDVALRCDPISGHVSLYWYRQALGQGPEFLTYFNYEAQQDKSGLPNDRFSAERPEGSISTLTIQRTEQRDSAMYRCASSLGGHEQFFGPGTRLTVL.

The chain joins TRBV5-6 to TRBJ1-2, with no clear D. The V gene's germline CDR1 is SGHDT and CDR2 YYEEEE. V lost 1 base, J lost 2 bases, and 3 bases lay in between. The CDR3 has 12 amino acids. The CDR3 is CASSLLNYGYTF. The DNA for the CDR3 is TGTGCCAGCAGCTTGTTGAACTATGGCTACACCTTC.

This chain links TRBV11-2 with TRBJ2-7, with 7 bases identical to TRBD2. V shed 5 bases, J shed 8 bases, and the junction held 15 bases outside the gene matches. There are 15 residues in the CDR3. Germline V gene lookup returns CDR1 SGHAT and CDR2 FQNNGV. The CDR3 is CASSLIRGRSNKQYF. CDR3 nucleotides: TGTGCCAGCAGCCTCATTCGCGGGAGATCGAACAAGCAGTACTTC.

This chain's CDR3 is CASSLQVFAEAFF. The CDR3 nucleotides are TGTGCCAGCAGCTTACAGGTCTTCGCTGAAGCTTTCTTT. The chain has TRBV5-6 and TRBJ1-1, with D possibly TRBD1 on 5 matching bases. This CDR3 has 13 amino acids. Germline CDR1 and CDR2: SGHDT and YYEEEE. The V gene lost 2 bases and the J gene lost 6 bases, with 11 bases spanning the gap.

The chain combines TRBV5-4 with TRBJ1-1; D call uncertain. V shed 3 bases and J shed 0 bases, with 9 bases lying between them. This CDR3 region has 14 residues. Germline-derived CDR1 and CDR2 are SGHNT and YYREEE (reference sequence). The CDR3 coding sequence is TGTGCCAGCAGCTCTGAGGTGGTGAACACTGAAGCTTTCTTT. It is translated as CASSSEVVNTEAFF. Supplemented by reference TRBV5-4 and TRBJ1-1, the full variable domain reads ETGVTQSPTHLIKTRGQQVTLRCSSQSGHNTVSWYQQALGQGPQFIFQYYREEENGRGNFPPRFSGLQFPNYSSELNVNALELDDSALYLCASSSEVVNTEAFFGQGTRLTVV.

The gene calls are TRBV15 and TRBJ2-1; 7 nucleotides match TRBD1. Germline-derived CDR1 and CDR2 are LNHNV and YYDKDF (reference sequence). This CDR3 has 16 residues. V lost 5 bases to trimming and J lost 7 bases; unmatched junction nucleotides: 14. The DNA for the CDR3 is TGTGCCACCAGCCGGCTCGGGACAGAGTCTGTGAATGAGCAGTTCTTC. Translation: CATSRLGTESVNEQFF.

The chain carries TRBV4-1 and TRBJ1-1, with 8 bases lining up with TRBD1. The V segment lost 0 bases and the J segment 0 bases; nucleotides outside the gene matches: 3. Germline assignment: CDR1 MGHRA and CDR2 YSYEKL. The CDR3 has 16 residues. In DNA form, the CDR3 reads TGCGCCAGCAGCCAAGACCAGGGGGCCGTGAACACTGAAGCTTTCTTT. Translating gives CASSQDQGAVNTEAFF.